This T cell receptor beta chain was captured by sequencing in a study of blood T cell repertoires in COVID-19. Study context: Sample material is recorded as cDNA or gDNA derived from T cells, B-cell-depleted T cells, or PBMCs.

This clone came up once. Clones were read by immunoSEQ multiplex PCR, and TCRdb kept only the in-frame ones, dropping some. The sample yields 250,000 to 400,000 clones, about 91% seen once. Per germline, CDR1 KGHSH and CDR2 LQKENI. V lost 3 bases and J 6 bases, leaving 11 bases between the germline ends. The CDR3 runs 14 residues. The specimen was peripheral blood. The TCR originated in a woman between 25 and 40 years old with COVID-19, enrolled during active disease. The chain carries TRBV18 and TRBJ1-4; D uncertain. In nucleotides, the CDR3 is TGTGCCAGCTCACCCGGGAGAGAGGATGAAAAACTGTTTTTT. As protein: CASSPGREDEKLFF.